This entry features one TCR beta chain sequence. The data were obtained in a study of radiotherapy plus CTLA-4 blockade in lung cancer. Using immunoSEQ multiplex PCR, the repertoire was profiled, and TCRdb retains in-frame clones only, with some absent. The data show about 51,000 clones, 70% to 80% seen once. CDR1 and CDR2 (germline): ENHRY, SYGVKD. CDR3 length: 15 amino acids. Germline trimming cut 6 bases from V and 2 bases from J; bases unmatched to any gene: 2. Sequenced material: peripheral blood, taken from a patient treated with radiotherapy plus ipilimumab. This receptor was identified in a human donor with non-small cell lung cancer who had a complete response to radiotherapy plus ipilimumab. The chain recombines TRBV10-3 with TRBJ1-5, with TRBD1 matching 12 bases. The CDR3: CAIRGQGAGNQPQHF. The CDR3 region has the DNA TGTGCCATCAGGGGACAGGGGGCCGGCAATCAGCCCCAGCATTTT.